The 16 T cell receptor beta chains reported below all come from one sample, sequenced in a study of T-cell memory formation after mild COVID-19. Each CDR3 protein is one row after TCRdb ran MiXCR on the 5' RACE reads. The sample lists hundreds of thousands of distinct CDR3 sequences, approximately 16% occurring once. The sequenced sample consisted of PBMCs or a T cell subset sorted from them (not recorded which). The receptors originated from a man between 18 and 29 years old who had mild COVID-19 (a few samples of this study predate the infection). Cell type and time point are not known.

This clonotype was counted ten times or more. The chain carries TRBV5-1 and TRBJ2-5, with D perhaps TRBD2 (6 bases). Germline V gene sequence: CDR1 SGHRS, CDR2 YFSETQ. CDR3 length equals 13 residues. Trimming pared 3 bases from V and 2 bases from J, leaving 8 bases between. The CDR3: CASSSGAQETQYF. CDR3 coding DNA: TGCGCCAGCAGCTCGGGAGCGCAAGAGACCCAGTACTTC.

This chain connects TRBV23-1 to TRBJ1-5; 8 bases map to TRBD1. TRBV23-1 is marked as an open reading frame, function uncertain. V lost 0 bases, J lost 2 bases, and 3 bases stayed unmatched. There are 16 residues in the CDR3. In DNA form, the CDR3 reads TGCGCCAGCAGTCAATCCAGGGGGCTTTGCAATCAGCCCCAGCATTTT. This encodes CASSQSRGLCNQPQHF.

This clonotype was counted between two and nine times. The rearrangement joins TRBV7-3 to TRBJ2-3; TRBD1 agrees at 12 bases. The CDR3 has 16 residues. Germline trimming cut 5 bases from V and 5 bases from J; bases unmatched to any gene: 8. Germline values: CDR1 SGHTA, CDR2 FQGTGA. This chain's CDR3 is CASSPPGTGGIDTQYF. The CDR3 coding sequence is TGTGCCAGCAGCCCACCAGGGACAGGGGGCATAGATACGCAGTATTTT. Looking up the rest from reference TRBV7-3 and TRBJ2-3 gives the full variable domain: GAGVSQTPSNKVTEKGKYVELRCDPISGHTALYWYRQSLGQGPEFLIYFQGTGAADDSGLPNDRFFAVRPEGSVSTLKIQRTERGDSAVYLCASSPPGTGGIDTQYFGPGTRLTVL.

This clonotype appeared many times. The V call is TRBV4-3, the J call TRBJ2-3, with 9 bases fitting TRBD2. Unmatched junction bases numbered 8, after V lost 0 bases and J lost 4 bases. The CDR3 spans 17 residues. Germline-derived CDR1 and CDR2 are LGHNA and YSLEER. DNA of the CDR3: TGCGCCAGCAGCCAAGATCTTCAGCGGGGGGCCCCAGATACGCAGTATTTT. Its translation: CASSQDLQRGAPDTQYF.

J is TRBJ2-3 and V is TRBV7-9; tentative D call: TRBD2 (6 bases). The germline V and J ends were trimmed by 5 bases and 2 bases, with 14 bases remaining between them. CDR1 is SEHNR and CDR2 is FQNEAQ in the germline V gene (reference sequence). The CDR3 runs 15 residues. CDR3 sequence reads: CASSPRGGYTDTQYF. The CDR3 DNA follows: TGTGCCAGCAGCCCCCGGGGAGGATACACAGATACGCAGTATTTT.

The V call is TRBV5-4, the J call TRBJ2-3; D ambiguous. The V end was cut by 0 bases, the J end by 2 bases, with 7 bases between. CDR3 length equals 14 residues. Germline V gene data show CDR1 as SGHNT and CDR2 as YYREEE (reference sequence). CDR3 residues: CASSLVQFTDTQYF. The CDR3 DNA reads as TGTGCCAGCAGCTTGGTTCAGTTCACAGATACGCAGTATTTT.

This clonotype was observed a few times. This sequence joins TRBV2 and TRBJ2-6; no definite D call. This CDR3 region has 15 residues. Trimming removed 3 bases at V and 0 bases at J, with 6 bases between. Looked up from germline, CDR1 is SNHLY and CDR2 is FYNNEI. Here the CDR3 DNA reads TGTGCCAGCAGTGAGGTCGACTCTGGGGCCAACGTCCTGACTTTC. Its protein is CASSEVDSGANVLTF.

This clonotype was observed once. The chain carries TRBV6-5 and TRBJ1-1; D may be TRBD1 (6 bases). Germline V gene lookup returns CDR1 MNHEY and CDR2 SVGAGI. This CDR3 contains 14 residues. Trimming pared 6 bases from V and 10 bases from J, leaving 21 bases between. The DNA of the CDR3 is TGTGCCAGCAGGGAAACAGGGAGCCCATCTGGAGCTTTCTTT. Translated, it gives CASRETGSPSGAFF.

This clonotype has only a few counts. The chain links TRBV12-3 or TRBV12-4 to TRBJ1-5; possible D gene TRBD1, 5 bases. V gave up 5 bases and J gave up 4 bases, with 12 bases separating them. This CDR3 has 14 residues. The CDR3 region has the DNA TGTGCCAGCAGTCCCGAGACAGTAAATCAGCCCCAGCATTTT. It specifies CASSPETVNQPQHF.

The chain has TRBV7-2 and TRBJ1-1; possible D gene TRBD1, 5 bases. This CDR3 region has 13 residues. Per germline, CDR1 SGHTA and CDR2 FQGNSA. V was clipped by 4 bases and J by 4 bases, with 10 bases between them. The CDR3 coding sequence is TGTGCCAGCAGCTCCGAGGGGTTCACTGAAGCTTTCTTT. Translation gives CASSSEGFTEAFF.

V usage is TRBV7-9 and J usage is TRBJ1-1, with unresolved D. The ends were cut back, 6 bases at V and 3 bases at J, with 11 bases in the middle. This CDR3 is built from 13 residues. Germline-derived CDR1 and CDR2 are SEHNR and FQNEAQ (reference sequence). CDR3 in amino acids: CASRSHGDTEAFF. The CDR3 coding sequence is TGTGCCAGCAGGTCCCATGGGGACACTGAAGCTTTCTTT. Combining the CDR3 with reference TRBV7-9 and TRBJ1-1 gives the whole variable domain DTGVSQNPRHKITKRGQNVTFRCDPISEHNRLYWYRQTLGQGPEFLTYFQNEAQLEKSRLLSDRFSAERPKGSFSTLEIQRTEQGDSAMYLCASRSHGDTEAFFGQGTRLTVV.

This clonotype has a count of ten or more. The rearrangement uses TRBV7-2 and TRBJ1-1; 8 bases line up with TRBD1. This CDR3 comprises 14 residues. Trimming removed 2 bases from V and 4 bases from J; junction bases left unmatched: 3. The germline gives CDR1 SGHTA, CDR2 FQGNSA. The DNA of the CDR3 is TGTGCCAGCAGCTTAAGACAGGGGACCACTGAAGCTTTCTTT. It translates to CASSLRQGTTEAFF.

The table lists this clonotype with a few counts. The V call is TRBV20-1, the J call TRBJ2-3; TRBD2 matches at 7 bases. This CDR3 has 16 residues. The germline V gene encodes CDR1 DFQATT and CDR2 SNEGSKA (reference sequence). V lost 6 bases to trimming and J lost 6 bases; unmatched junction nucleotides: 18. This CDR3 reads CSAAGAGVKGSDTQYF. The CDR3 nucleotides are TGCAGTGCCGCCGGGGCGGGGGTTAAGGGGAGCGATACGCAGTATTTT.

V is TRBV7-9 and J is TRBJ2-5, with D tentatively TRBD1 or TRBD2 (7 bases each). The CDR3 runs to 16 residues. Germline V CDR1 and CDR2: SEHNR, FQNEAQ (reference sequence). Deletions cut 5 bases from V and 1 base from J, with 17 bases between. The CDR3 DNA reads TGTGCCAGCAGCGGCCAGGGGGGGGTACCCCAAGAGACCCAGTACTTC. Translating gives CASSGQGGVPQETQYF. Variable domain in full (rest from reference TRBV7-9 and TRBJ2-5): DTGVSQNPRHKITKRGQNVTFRCDPISEHNRLYWYRQTLGQGPEFLTYFQNEAQLEKSRLLSDRFSAERPKGSFSTLEIQRTEQGDSAMYLCASSGQGGVPQETQYFGPGTRLLVL.

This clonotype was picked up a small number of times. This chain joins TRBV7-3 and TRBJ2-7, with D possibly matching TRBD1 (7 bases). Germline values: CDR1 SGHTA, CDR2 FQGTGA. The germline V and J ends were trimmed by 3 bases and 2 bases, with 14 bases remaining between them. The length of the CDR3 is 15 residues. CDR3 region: CASSLRRGTAYEQYF. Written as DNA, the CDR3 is TGTGCCAGCAGCTTGAGGAGGGGGACAGCCTACGAGCAGTACTTC.

CDR3 coding DNA: TGCACCCCTGGTGTCAATGAGCAGTTCTTC. Protein sequence: CTPGVNEQFF. This rearrangement joins TRBV20-1 to TRBJ2-1, with no clear D. The germline gives CDR1 DFQATT, CDR2 SNEGSKA (reference sequence). The CDR3 has 10 amino acids.